These 3 T cell receptor beta chains came from one sample sequenced in a study of radiotherapy plus CTLA-4 blockade in lung cancer. Measured with immunoSEQ multiplex PCR; TCRdb has only the in-frame clones, and not every one. The table lists approximately 77,000 clones, over 70% of them singletons. Sequencing was performed on peripheral blood, taken from a patient treated with radiotherapy plus ipilimumab. These receptors were taken from a human donor with non-small cell lung cancer whose response to radiotherapy plus ipilimumab could not be evaluated. Some clones in this sample may be carry-over from other donors' samples.

This chain links TRBV7-9 with TRBJ1-4; unclear D gene. The V gene's germline CDR1 is SEHNR and CDR2 FQNEAQ (reference sequence). V was trimmed by 5 bases and J by 7 bases, leaving 17 bases between them. CDR3 length: 15 amino acids. The DNA of the CDR3 is TGTGCCAGCAGCGACTCTGGAAAAGGTGTTGAAAAACTGTTTTTT. The encoded protein is CASSDSGKGVEKLFF. The full variable domain, in which reference TRBV7-9 and TRBJ1-4 provide the parts outside the CDR3, is DTGVSQNPRHKITKRGQNVTFRCDPISEHNRLYWYRQTLGQGPEFLTYFQNEAQLEKSRLLSDRFSAERPKGSFSTLEIQRTEQGDSAMYLCASSDSGKGVEKLFFGSGTQLSVL.

The chain is built from TRBV19 and TRBJ1-1, with D possibly being TRBD1 (6 bases). Germline V lookup: CDR1 LNHDA, CDR2 SQIVND (reference sequence). The CDR3 sequence is 14 residues long. V lost 5 bases and J lost 3, with 13 bases in between. CDR3 protein: CASSLRDTYTEAFF. In DNA form, the CDR3 reads TGTGCCAGTAGTCTCCGGGACACCTACACTGAAGCTTTCTTT. Together with reference TRBV19 and TRBJ1-1, the CDR3 gives the full variable domain: DGGITQSPKYLFRKEGQNVTLSCEQNLNHDAMYWYRQDPGQGLRLIYYSQIVNDFQKGDIAEGYSVSREKKESFPLTVTSAQKNPTAFYLCASSLRDTYTEAFFGQGTRLTVV.

The CDR3 DNA follows: TGTGCCAGCAGCTTAGCCCAGGGTGGGATGACCGGGGAGCTGTTTTTT. This translates into CASSLAQGGMTGELFF. The chain employs TRBV7-6 and TRBJ2-2, with D perhaps matching TRBD1 (5 bases). The CDR3 covers 16 residues. CDR1 and CDR2 (germline): SGHVS, FNYEAQ. Trimming pared 0 bases from V and 5 bases from J, leaving 13 bases between. The complete variable domain, with remaining parts taken from reference TRBV7-6 and TRBJ2-2, reads GAGVSQSPRYKVTKRGQDVALRCDPISGHVSLYWYRQALGQGPEFLTYFNYEAQQDKSGLPNDRFSAERPEGSISTLTIQRTEQRDSAMYRCASSLAQGGMTGELFFGEGSRLTVL.